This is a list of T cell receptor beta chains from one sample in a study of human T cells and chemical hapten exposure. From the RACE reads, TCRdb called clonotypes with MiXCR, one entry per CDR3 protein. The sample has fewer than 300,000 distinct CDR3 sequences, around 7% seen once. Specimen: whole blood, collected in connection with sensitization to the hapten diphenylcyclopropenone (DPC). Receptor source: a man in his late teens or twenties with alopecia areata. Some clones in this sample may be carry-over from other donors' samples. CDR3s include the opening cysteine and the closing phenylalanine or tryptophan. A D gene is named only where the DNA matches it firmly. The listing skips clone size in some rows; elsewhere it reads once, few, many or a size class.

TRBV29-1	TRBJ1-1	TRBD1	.	TGCAGCGTCGAAAATCGGGACAGCGGGAACACTGAAGCTTTCTTT	CSVENRDSGNTEAFF
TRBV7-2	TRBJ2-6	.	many	TGTGCCAGCAGCGTAGACAGATCTGGGGCCAACGTCCTGACTTTC	CASSVDRSGANVLTF
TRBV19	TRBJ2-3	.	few	TGTGCCTCCGGACTGACTGCGCCCTTAGATACGCAGTATTTT	CASGLTAPLDTQYF
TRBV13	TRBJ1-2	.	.	TGTGCCAGCAGCCGCGGGACACGGACCTATGGCTACACCTTC	CASSRGTRTYGYTF
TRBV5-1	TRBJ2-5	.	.	TGCGCCAGCAGCTTGGGATCCGGAGAGACCCAGTACTTC	CASSLGSGETQYF
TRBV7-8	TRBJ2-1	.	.	TGTGCCAGCAGCTTAGGCCCCGGTGCTGGAAATGAGCAGTTCTTC	CASSLGPGAGNEQFF
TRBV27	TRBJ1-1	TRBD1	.	TGTGCCAGCAGAAAGGTAGGGGGCCGAACTGAAGCTTTCTTT	CASRKVGGRTEAFF
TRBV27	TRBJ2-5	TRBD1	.	TGTGCCAGCAGTTCCGGGACAGGCTTCCAAGAGACCCAGTACTTC	CASSSGTGFQETQYF
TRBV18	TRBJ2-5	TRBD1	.	TGTGCCAGCTCACGTTCCGGGACAGGGTGGGAGACCCAGTACTTC	CASSRSGTGWETQYF
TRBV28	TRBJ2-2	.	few	TGTGCCAGCAGTTCCCCGGCCACATTGGACACCGGGGAGCTGTTTTTT	CASSSPATLDTGELFF
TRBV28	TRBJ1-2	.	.	TGTGCCAGCAATCAGCAGTGGAACTATGGCTACACCTTC	CASNQQWNYGYTF
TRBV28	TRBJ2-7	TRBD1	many	TGTGCCAGCAGTTTAGGGACAGATTACGAGCAGTACTTC	CASSLGTDYEQYF
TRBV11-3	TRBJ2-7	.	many	TGTGCCAGCAGCTTAGCAGCTGCCTACGAGCAGTACTTC	CASSLAAAYEQYF
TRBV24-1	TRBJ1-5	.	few	TGTGCCACCAGTGATCGAAAGTCAGGAGATCAGCCCCAGCATTTT	CATSDRKSGDQPQHF
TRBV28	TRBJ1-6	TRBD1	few	TGTGCCAGCCACGACAGGGTGGTTTCACCCCTCCACTTT	CASHDRVVSPLHF
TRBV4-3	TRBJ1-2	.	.	TGCGCCAGCAGCCAAGATCGGGCTAGCTTAGGGTTTTATGGCTACACCTTC	CASSQDRASLGFYGYTF
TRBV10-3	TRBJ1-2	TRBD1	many	TGTGCCATCAGTGAAGAGACAGGGTCGAGCTATGGCTACACCTTC	CAISEETGSSYGYTF
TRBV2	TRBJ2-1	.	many	TGTGCCAGCTATCGGGCGGGGGCCGGGAATGAGCAGTTCTTC	CASYRAGAGNEQFF
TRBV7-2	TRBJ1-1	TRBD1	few	TGTGCCAGCAGCTTGGCCGGGACAGGGACCACTGAAGCTTTCTTT	CASSLAGTGTTEAFF
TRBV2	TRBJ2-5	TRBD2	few	TGTGCCAGCAGTGAATTGGGACTAGCTGGGCAAGAGACCCAGTACTTC	CASSELGLAGQETQYF
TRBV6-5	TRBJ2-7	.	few	TGTGCCAGCAGTTACCGGGACCGATACGAGCAGTACTTC	CASSYRDRYEQYF
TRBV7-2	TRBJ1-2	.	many	TGTGCCAGCAGTCTAGTGGACAGACTCTATGGCTACACCTTC	CASSLVDRLYGYTF
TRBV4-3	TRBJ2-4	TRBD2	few	TGCGCCAGCAGCCAAGATTCCCGGACTAGCGGGAGAAAAAACATTCAGTACTTC	CASSQDSRTSGRKNIQYF
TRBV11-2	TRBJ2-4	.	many	TGTGCCAGCAGTCCAAGAAACATTCAGTACTTC	CASSPRNIQYF
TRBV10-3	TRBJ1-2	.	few	TGTGCCATCACGGGGCAGCCAGTCTATGGCTACACCTTC	CAITGQPVYGYTF
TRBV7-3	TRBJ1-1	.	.	TGTGCCAGCAGCTCCAACAGGCTTCAGAACACTGAAGCTTTCTTT	CASSSNRLQNTEAFF
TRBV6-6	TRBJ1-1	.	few	TGTGCCAGCACTAAACAGGGCGGTAGCACTGAAGCTTTCTTT	CASTKQGGSTEAFF
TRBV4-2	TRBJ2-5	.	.	TGTGCCAGCAGCCAAGATCGGGGTTCAGGGACTGAGACCCAGTACTTC	CASSQDRGSGTETQYF
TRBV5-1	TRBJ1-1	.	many	TGCGCCAGCAGCCCACCGGTCCGCACTGAAGCTTTCTTT	CASSPPVRTEAFF
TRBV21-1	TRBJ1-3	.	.	TGTGCCAGCAGCCCTAATTTCGTCCTGCAGATGCGCTTAGAAAGGGGAAACACCATATATTTT	CASSPNFVLQMRLERGNTIYF
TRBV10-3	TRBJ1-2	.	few	TGTGCCATCAGTGATGTGTATGGCTACACCTTC	CAISDVYGYTF
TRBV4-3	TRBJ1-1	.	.	TGCGCCAGCAGCCAAGATCAGCAGGACACTGAAGCTTTCTTT	CASSQDQQDTEAFF
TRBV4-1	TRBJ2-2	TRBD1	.	TGCGCCAGCAGCCAGGGACAGGAGAACACCGGGGAGCTGTTTTTT	CASSQGQENTGELFF
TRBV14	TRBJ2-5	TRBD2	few	TGTGCCAGCAGCCAAGATCAGACTAGCGGGGAAGAGACCCAGTACTTC	CASSQDQTSGEETQYF
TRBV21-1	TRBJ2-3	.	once	TGTGCCAGCAGCACACCGGGACTAGCGGGTGTAGGGGATACGCAGTATTTT	CASSTPGLAGVGDTQYF
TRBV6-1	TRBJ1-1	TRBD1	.	TGTGCCAGCGGGACCAGGGGGCGCATCACTGAAGCTTTCTTT	CASGTRGRITEAFF
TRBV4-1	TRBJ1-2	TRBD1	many	TGCGCCAGCAGCCGGGAGAATTTAGGACAGGGGCGACGGTATGGCTACACCTTC	CASSRENLGQGRRYGYTF
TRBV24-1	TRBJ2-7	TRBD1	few	TGTGCCACCAGTGACTACAGGGGACCCGAGCAGTACTTC	CATSDYRGPEQYF
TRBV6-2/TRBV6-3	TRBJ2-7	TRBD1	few	TGTGCCAGCATCTCCGGGACAGGGATGCGAGAGCAGTACTTC	CASISGTGMREQYF
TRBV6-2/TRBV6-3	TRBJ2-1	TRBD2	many	TGTGCCAGCAGAGGGACTAGCGGGGGGTTTAGCTCCTACAATGAGCAGTTCTTC	CASRGTSGGFSSYNEQFF
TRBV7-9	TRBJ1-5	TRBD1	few	TGTGCCAGCAGCTTAGAGGGGGCTCGCAATCAGCCCCAGCATTTT	CASSLEGARNQPQHF
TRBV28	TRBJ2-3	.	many	TGTGCCAGCACCTTAGGGGGGCGAGAGAGCACAGATACGCAGTATTTT	CASTLGGRESTDTQYF
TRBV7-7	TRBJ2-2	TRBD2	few	TGTGCCAGCAGACCGGGACTAAACACCGGGGAGCTGTTTTTT	CASRPGLNTGELFF
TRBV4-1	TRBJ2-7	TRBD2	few	TGCGCCAGCAGCCAACCTGGGACTAAATTTTCCTACGAGCAGTACTTC	CASSQPGTKFSYEQYF
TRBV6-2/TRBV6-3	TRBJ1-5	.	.	TGTGCCAGCAGTTACGGGGGTGTAGGCAATCAGCCCCAGCATTTT	CASSYGGVGNQPQHF
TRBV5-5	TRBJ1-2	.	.	TGTGCCAGCAGCCCACACACCGACCTTCTTTATGGCTACACCTTC	CASSPHTDLLYGYTF
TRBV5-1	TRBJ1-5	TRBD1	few	TGCGCCAGCAGCTTGGGACCGGGACAGGGGACCTACAATAGCAATCAGCCCCAGCATTTT	CASSLGPGQGTYNSNQPQHF
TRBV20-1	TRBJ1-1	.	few	TGCAGTGTCAACGGACAACTAAACACTGAAGCTTTCTTT	CSVNGQLNTEAFF
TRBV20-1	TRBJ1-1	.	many	TGCAGTGCGCGGCGGTCAAGTAAGAACACTGAAGCTTTCTTT	CSARRSSKNTEAFF
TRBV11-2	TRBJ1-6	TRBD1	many	TGTGCCAGCAGCACGGGGACAGGCGGGGTATCCCTCCACTTT	CASSTGTGGVSLHF
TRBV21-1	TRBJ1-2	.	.	TGTGCCAGCAGATTGAACAGGGGCAGCTATGGCTACACCTTC	CASRLNRGSYGYTF
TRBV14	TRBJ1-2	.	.	TGTGCCAGCAGCCAAGACGAGACAGCTTATGGCTACACCTTC	CASSQDETAYGYTF
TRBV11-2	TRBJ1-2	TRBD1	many	TGTGCCAGCAGCCCGGGACAGACCTATGGCTACACCTTC	CASSPGQTYGYTF
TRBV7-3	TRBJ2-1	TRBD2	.	TGTGCCAGCAGCTCCACGACTAGCGGTCAGTTCTTC	CASSSTTSGQFF
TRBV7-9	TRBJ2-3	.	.	TGTGCCAGCAGCTTATTCGAGGGGCATAACACAGATACGCAGTATTTT	CASSLFEGHNTDTQYF
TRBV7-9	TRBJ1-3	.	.	TGTGCCAGCAGCTTACAAGTAGGAAACACCATATATTTT	CASSLQVGNTIYF
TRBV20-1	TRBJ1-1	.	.	TGCAGTGGCCCAGTGAACACTGAAGCTTTCTTT	CSGPVNTEAFF
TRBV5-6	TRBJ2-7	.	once	TGTGCCAGCAGCTTGGAATGGGGGAACGAGCAGTACTTC	CASSLEWGNEQYF